The rows below give T cell receptor beta chains drawn from one sample of a study of blood T cell repertoires in COVID-19. TCRdb keeps only in-frame clones here, not all; method: immunoSEQ multiplex PCR. Here the sample spans roughly 180,000 clones, roughly 85% being singletons. Sequencing used peripheral blood. The receptors were gathered from a woman in her fifties or sixties with acute or convalescent COVID-19. The CDR3 runs from the conserved cysteine through the conserved F or W. The D gene is left open where the match is weak. Only part of the rows carry a size: once, few, many, or a class if the clone is expanded.

size	V	J	D	DNA	CDR3
-	TRBV9	TRBJ2-1	-	TGTGCCAGCAGCGCCCCGGGTAACACCTACAATGAGCAGTTCTTC	CASSAPGNTYNEQFF
-	TRBV5-4	TRBJ2-5	-	TGTGCCAGCAGCTTGGGGCAGGGGGGTACCCAGACCCAGTACTTC	CASSLGQGGTQTQYF
-	TRBV19	TRBJ1-3	-	TGTGCCAGTACCCTGGGAGGTCTGAACACCATATATTTT	CASTLGGLNTIYF
-	TRBV28	TRBJ1-1	-	TGTGCCAGCAGTTTGGTACAGAAGAACACTGAAGCTTTCTTT	CASSLVQKNTEAFF
-	TRBV6-1	TRBJ2-3	-	TGTGCCAGCAGTGAAGCAGGCGGACAACTACCAACAGATACGCAGTATTTT	CASSEAGGQLPTDTQYF
few	TRBV2	TRBJ1-2	-	TGTGCCAGCAGGACAGTTAGCTATGGCTACACCTTC	CASRTVSYGYTF
-	TRBV5-1	TRBJ1-1	TRBD1	TGCGCCAGCAGCTTACAGGGGTCCGCCACTGAAGCTTTCTTT	CASSLQGSATEAFF
-	TRBV13	TRBJ1-2	-	TGTGCCAGCAGCTTAGAGGGGTACAGCTACACCTTC	CASSLEGYSYTF
-	TRBV11-1	TRBJ1-2	TRBD1	TGTGCCAGCAGCCGAGACAGGGGCTATGGCTACACCTTC	CASSRDRGYGYTF
-	TRBV3-1/TRBV3-2	TRBJ2-5	TRBD1	TGTGCCAGCAGCCAAGAGGACAGGGAAGAGACCCAGTACTTC	CASSQEDREETQYF
-	TRBV12-5	TRBJ2-1	TRBD2	TGTGCTAGTGGTTTGACTAGCGGGAGGCCAGGCGGCAGTGAGCAGTTCTTC	CASGLTSGRPGGSEQFF
-	TRBV5-1	TRBJ1-6	TRBD1	TGCGCCAGCAGCTCGGGACAGGGGGTTTCACCCCTCCACTTT	CASSSGQGVSPLHF
-	TRBV5-1	TRBJ2-1	TRBD2	TGCGCCAGCAGCTCAGGACTAGCGGGAGCTCCCTCCTCCTACAATGAGCAGTTCTTC	CASSSGLAGAPSSYNEQFF
-	TRBV5-1	TRBJ1-6	-	TGCGCCAGCAGCCAACCGTCGGGGGGTTCACCCCTCCACTTT	CASSQPSGGSPLHF
-	TRBV3-1/TRBV3-2	TRBJ2-7	-	TGTGCCAGCAGCCGCGGCTGGGAGCAGTACTTC	CASSRGWEQYF
-	TRBV6-5	TRBJ1-2	TRBD1	TGTGCCAGCAGCCAGGGGGCCTTGGACTACACCTTC	CASSQGALDYTF
-	TRBV3-1/TRBV3-2	TRBJ1-1	-	TGTGCCAGCAGCCATCAGAACACTGAAGCTTTCTTT	CASSHQNTEAFF
-	TRBV5-1	TRBJ1-2	-	TGCGCCAGCAGCTTGGCCTTGGGACTCTATGGCTACACCTTC	CASSLALGLYGYTF
-	TRBV19	TRBJ2-2	-	TGTGCCAGTAGAAAGACTGCTACCGGGGAGCTGTTTTTT	CASRKTATGELFF
-	TRBV28	TRBJ2-7	TRBD1	TGTGCCAGCAAAGACCGGGACAGGACCTACGAGCAGTACTTC	CASKDRDRTYEQYF
-	TRBV28	TRBJ2-7	-	TGTGCCAGCAGTATAGGACAGAGCTCCTACGAGCAGTACTTC	CASSIGQSSYEQYF
-	TRBV7-9	TRBJ1-5	TRBD1	TGTGCCAGCAGCCCACCCGGGACAGGGACCGGCAATCAGCCCCAGCATTTT	CASSPPGTGTGNQPQHF
-	TRBV28	TRBJ1-1	TRBD1	TGTGCCAGCAGTTACAGGGGCCGGGTGGGGAACACTGAAGCTTTCTTT	CASSYRGRVGNTEAFF
-	TRBV11-2	TRBJ1-1	TRBD1	TGTGCCAGCAGTTATACAGGGGGGCGGAACACTGAAGCTTTCTTT	CASSYTGGRNTEAFF
-	TRBV19	TRBJ1-5	TRBD1	TGTGCCAGCAAGGGCTGGGTAGGGGGCAGCAATCAGCCCCAGCATTTT	CASKGWVGGSNQPQHF
-	TRBV7-8	TRBJ1-6	-	TGTGCCAGCAGCTTAACAGCTTCACCCCTCCACTTT	CASSLTASPLHF
-	TRBV2	TRBJ1-4	-	TGTGCCAGCAGTTTTACAGGGCACAGAGATGAAAAACTGTTTTTT	CASSFTGHRDEKLFF
-	TRBV24-1	TRBJ1-5	TRBD1	TGTGCCACCAGTGATTCAGGGGGCTACAATCAGCCCCAGCATTTT	CATSDSGGYNQPQHF
-	TRBV18	TRBJ2-7	-	TGTGCCAGCTCACCGCAAGGGGAGGACGAGTACTTC	CASSPQGEDEYF
-	TRBV28	TRBJ1-2	TRBD1	TGTGCCAGCAGTTCTCCGGACAGGGTTTGGCCCTATGGCTACACCTTC	CASSSPDRVWPYGYTF
once	TRBV27	TRBJ1-2	TRBD1	TGTGCCTCAGGGGGCTTCTATGGCTACACCTTC	CASGGFYGYTF
-	TRBV28	TRBJ1-2	-	TGTGCCAGCAGTTTCCAGGGTAGGGGCTACACCTTC	CASSFQGRGYTF
once	TRBV23-1	TRBJ2-7	-	TGCGCCAGCAGTCAATCGGAAGCGGTCTCCTACGAGCAGTACTTC	CASSQSEAVSYEQYF
once	TRBV5-6	TRBJ1-3	-	TGTGCCAGCAGCGCCACCCCTTCGGGCTCTGGAAACACCATATATTTT	CASSATPSGSGNTIYF
-	TRBV30	TRBJ1-4	TRBD1	TGTGCCTGGAGTGTACAGGGGGGCTCTAATGAAAAACTGTTTTTT	CAWSVQGGSNEKLFF
-	TRBV19	TRBJ2-3	-	TGTGCCAGTAGTATAGGGAGAGTAGGGGCAGATACGCAGTATTTT	CASSIGRVGADTQYF
few	TRBV9	TRBJ2-2	TRBD2	TGTGCCAGCAGCGTTGCGGGAGTAGCGAACACCGGGGAGCTGTTTTTT	CASSVAGVANTGELFF
few	TRBV11-3	TRBJ1-4	-	TGTGCCAGCAGCTTCATGACAGCAACTAATGAAAAACTGTTTTTT	CASSFMTATNEKLFF
-	TRBV30	TRBJ2-2	TRBD1	TGTGCCTGGGCCGGACAGGGCCTAAACACCGGGGAGCTGTTTTTT	CAWAGQGLNTGELFF
-	TRBV6-1	TRBJ2-5	-	TGTGCCAGCAGTGAAGCAGCTGGAGAGACCCAGTACTTC	CASSEAAGETQYF
-	TRBV18	TRBJ1-1	-	TGTGCCAGCTCACCGTCGGGGGGAGGAGGTGAAGCTTTCTTT	CASSPSGGGGEAFF
-	TRBV9	TRBJ1-1	-	TGTGCCAGCAGCTCAACAGTCCCAGGGGACACTGAAGCTTTCTTT	CASSSTVPGDTEAFF
-	TRBV15	TRBJ1-2	TRBD1	TGTGCCACCAGCAGAGCCCAGGGGGAGTATGGCTACACCTTC	CATSRAQGEYGYTF
few	TRBV7-3	TRBJ2-1	TRBD2	TGTGCCAGCAGCCCGGTCGGGACTAGCGGGAAGAATGAGCAGTTCTTC	CASSPVGTSGKNEQFF
-	TRBV28	TRBJ1-1	-	TGTGCCAGCCGGGGAACGTACAAAAACACTGAAGCTTTCTTT	CASRGTYKNTEAFF
-	TRBV5-1	TRBJ2-5	TRBD2	TGCGCCAGCAGCGGGGGGGTCTCCGCCGAGACCCAGTACTTC	CASSGGVSAETQYF
-	TRBV7-9	TRBJ1-4	TRBD1	TGTGCCAGCAGCTCGGGACAGACTAATGAAAAACTGTTTTTT	CASSSGQTNEKLFF
few	TRBV6-5	TRBJ2-1	-	TGTGCCAGCAGCAGCAGGGCCCTCGAGCAGTTCTTC	CASSSRALEQFF